The 8 T cell receptor beta chains below come from one sample, sequenced in a study of T cells in Graves' hyperthyroidism and ophthalmopathy. RNA transcripts provided the source from which TCR beta CDR3 regions were amplified. The primer set for the first-round RT-PCR of the TCR CDR3 was HTBI. Each CDR3 protein is one row after TCRdb ran MiXCR on the multiplex PCR reads. Here the sample spans 500,000 to 550,000 distinct CDR3 sequences, about 20% being singletons. Sequencing was done on a sample of blood. All receptors come from a man aged 18 to 35 with Graves' hyperthyroidism.

In its sample, this clonotype was seen many times. The CDR3, as DNA: TGTGCCAGCAGCACGACAGGGGGCTTCCATGGCTACACCTTC. Amino acids: CASSTTGGFHGYTF. The rearrangement joins TRBV9 to TRBJ1-2; 10 nucleotides agree with TRBD1. Germline CDR1 SGDLS, CDR2 YYNGEE. V gave up 4 bases and J gave up 6 bases; unmatched junction bases: 6. This CDR3 is 14 amino acids long.

This clonotype was counted only a few times. Just one base apart from a much larger clone, this may be a read error. This chain joins TRBV28 and TRBJ1-1; D is unclear. The CDR3 covers 14 residues. Germline V gene data show CDR1 as MDHEN and CDR2 as SYDVKM. Here the CDR3 reads CASSLTRMNTEACF. CDR3 in DNA: TGTGCCAGCAGTTTAACTCGTATGAACACTGAAGCTTGCTTT.

This clonotype was seen ten or more times. The chain employs TRBV28 and TRBJ2-2; maybe TRBD2 (5 bases). The CDR3 loop spans 14 amino acids. Trimming stripped 10 bases from V and 0 bases from J, with 12 bases between. Per germline, CDR1 MDHEN and CDR2 SYDVKM. CDR3 bases: TGTGCCACACAGCGAGGGACGAACACCGGGGAGCTGTTTTTT. Its protein is CATQRGTNTGELFF.

This clonotype has a count of ten or more. The chain employs TRBV28 and TRBJ1-5; TRBD1 might be the D (6 bases). Germline assignment: CDR1 MDHEN and CDR2 SYDVKM. The germline V and J ends were trimmed by 6 bases and 1 base, with 16 bases remaining between them. This CDR3 contains 16 residues. CDR3 in amino acids: CASSALGHRSNQPQHF. The CDR3 bases are TGTGCCAGCAGCGCTTTGGGACACCGGAGCAATCAGCCCCAGCATTTT.

This clonotype was seen at least ten times. The V and J genes are TRBV10-3 and TRBJ2-6, with TRBD1 matching 9 bases. The J segment lost 4 bases and the V segment lost 5 bases, leaving 12 bases of the junction unmatched. Looked up from germline, CDR1 is ENHRY and CDR2 is SYGVKD. The CDR3 consists of 18 residues. CDR3 residues: CAISSSTGQGSGANVLTF. The CDR3 bases are TGTGCCATCAGTTCATCAACGGGACAGGGATCAGGGGCCAACGTCCTGACTTTC.

V gene TRBV3-1 combines with J gene TRBJ1-1, with 9 bases fitting TRBD1. The J segment lost 5 bases and the V segment lost 0 bases, leaving 10 bases of the junction unmatched. CDR1 and CDR2 (germline): LGHDT, YNNKEL (reference sequence). CDR3 size: 17 residues. The CDR3 DNA is TGTGCCAGCAGCCAAGATCTGGGACAGGGAAAAGGAACTGAAGCTTTCTTT. Translating it yields CASSQDLGQGKGTEAFF.

This clonotype occurred many times. The genes are TRBV27 and TRBJ1-1; no definite D call. The CDR3 spans 13 residues. Trimming took off 7 bases at V and 0 bases at J, with 9 bases between the two ends. Germline CDR1 and CDR2: MNHEY and SMNVEV (reference sequence). CDR3 region: CASTARMNTEAFF. In DNA form, the CDR3 reads TGTGCCAGCACAGCCCGAATGAACACTGAAGCTTTCTTT.

This clonotype has ten or more counts. This rearrangement joins TRBV27 to TRBJ2-7, with TRBD1 identical over 9 bases. The junction had 2 bases not matched to a gene; V was cut back by 3 bases and J by 2 bases. This CDR3 is 14 amino acids long. CDR1 is MNHEY, CDR2 SMNVEV, per germline (reference sequence). This CDR3 is CASSFGTGTYEQYF. CDR3 DNA: TGTGCCAGCAGTTTTGGGACAGGGACCTACGAGCAGTACTTC.